These 23 T cell receptor beta chains were all obtained from the same sample, sequenced in a study of T cell repertoires in cytomegalovirus infection. The antigens these receptors bind are not known. TCRdb redid the calling of the reads with MiXCR, one entry per CDR3 protein. The sample yields 600,000 to 700,000 distinct CDR3 sequences, roughly 30% seen once. The sequencing here drew on cultured PBMCs, taken from culture after CMV antigen stimulation. These receptors were obtained from a human donor in good health (CMV status not recorded). Some clones in this sample may be carry-over from other donors' samples.

In its sample, this clonotype was seen a few times. The chain combines TRBV7-6 with TRBJ2-3; tentative D call: TRBD2 (5 bases). Trimming cost V 5 bases and J 0 bases, with 15 bases left between them. CDR1 and CDR2 from the germline V gene are SGHVS and FNYEAQ. This CDR3 comprises 16 residues. CDR3 protein: CASSPDPQRSTDTQYF. The CDR3 DNA reads TGTGCCAGCAGCCCAGACCCCCAGCGGAGCACAGATACGCAGTATTTT. The entire variable domain, with the rest obtained from reference TRBV7-6 and TRBJ2-3, is as follows: GAGVSQSPRYKVTKRGQDVALRCDPISGHVSLYWYRQALGQGPEFLTYFNYEAQQDKSGLPNDRFSAERPEGSISTLTIQRTEQRDSAMYRCASSPDPQRSTDTQYFGPGTRLTVL.

J is TRBJ2-1 and V is TRBV2, with TRBD1 matching 8 bases. The CDR3 contains 13 residues. CDR1 SNHLY and CDR2 FYNNEI come from the germline V gene. Trimming cost V 7 bases and J 4 bases; bases outside gene matches: 3. CDR3 nucleotides: TGTGCCAGCACCCAGGGGGCTTACAATGAGCAGTTCTTC. It specifies CASTQGAYNEQFF.

This chain joins TRBV7-2 and TRBJ2-3; 9 nucleotides line up with TRBD2. The CDR3 loop spans 16 amino acids. Germline V CDR1 and CDR2: SGHTA, FQGNSA. Losses at the gene ends were 7 bases for V and 8 bases for J; bases not matched to a gene: 16. CDR3 in DNA: TGTGCCAGCACCCTAGGGGGGGCGGGGGGGCCAGGTACGCAGTATTTT. Its translation is CASTLGGAGGPGTQYF.

This clonotype was picked up a small number of times. The rearrangement links TRBV7-2 to TRBJ2-1, with D perhaps TRBD2 (5 bases). There are 15 residues in the CDR3. Germline lookup yields CDR1 SGHTA and CDR2 FQGNSA. Trimming removed 4 bases from V and 7 bases from J, with 17 bases in between. The CDR3 DNA reads as TGTGCCAGCAGCTCGGACCCCTGGGAGAGGAATGAGCAGTTCTTC. Its protein is CASSSDPWERNEQFF.

This clonotype was detected many times. J is TRBJ2-7 and V is TRBV7-2, with 9 bases identical to TRBD2. Germline V gene data show CDR1 as SGHTA and CDR2 as FQGNSA. The length of the CDR3 is 14 residues. Unmatched junction bases numbered 5, after V lost 1 base and J lost 7 bases. The CDR3 region is CASSLDLAGREQYF. DNA of the CDR3: TGTGCCAGCAGCTTAGACCTAGCGGGGAGGGAGCAGTACTTC.

This clonotype was detected many times. J is TRBJ1-1 and V is TRBV7-2; TRBD1 aligns across 7 bases. The germline gives CDR1 SGHTA, CDR2 FQGNSA. The trim removed 5 bases at V and 5 bases at J, leaving 5 bases unmatched. The CDR3 spans 13 residues. The CDR3 DNA reads TGTGCCAGCAGCCCCCAGGGGGGAACTGAAGCTTTCTTT. It yields the protein CASSPQGGTEAFF. The variable domain in full, completed from reference TRBV7-2 and TRBJ1-1, reads GAGVSQSPSNKVTEKGKDVELRCDPISGHTALYWYRQSLGQGLEFLIYFQGNSAPDKSGLPSDRFSAERTGGSVSTLTIQRTQQEDSAVYLCASSPQGGTEAFFGQGTRLTVV.

This clonotype occurred a few times. This chain uses TRBV7-9 with TRBJ1-1; D unclear. Germline V CDR1 and CDR2: SEHNR, FQNEAQ (reference sequence). The CDR3 length is 14 residues. Trimming shortened V by 3 bases and J by 7 bases, and 15 bases separated the two germline ends. CDR3 bases: TGTGCCAGCAGCTTCCTAGTGGAAGGGAGTGAAGCTTTCTTT. It is translated as CASSFLVEGSEAFF.

This clonotype has more than one count but fewer than ten. The chain couples TRBV19 to TRBJ1-5; 11 nucleotides line up with TRBD1. Germline trimming cut 8 bases from V and 15 bases from J; bases unmatched to any gene: 15. The CDR3 loop spans 14 amino acids. CDR1 is LNHDA and CDR2 is SQIVND in the germline V gene (reference sequence). The CDR3 reads CASADRGQLRYRHF. For the CDR3, the DNA is TGTGCCAGTGCGGACAGGGGGCAACTCCGTTACCGGCATTTT.

This clonotype was recorded at least ten times. The rearrangement links TRBV7-9 to TRBJ2-7; no clear D. V dropped 1 base and J dropped 3 bases, with 4 bases sitting between them. Germline assignment: CDR1 SEHNR and CDR2 FQNEAQ (reference sequence). The CDR3 runs 12 residues. CDR3 region: CASSLVVYEQYF. The CDR3 region has the DNA TGTGCCAGCAGCTTAGTAGTCTACGAGCAGTACTTC.

The chain joins TRBV12-5 to TRBJ1-1; the D is unclear. Germline V gene data show CDR1 as LGHNT and CDR2 as FRNRAP. This CDR3 is built from 14 residues. V was cut by 4 bases and J by 1 base, with 10 bases left in between. CDR3 nucleotides: TGTGCTAGTGGTTCCGGGGTCAAGAACACTGAAGCTTTCTTT. Its protein is CASGSGVKNTEAFF.

The chain combines TRBV6-6 with TRBJ2-7; D possibly corresponds to TRBD2 (6 bases). Germline V lookup: CDR1 MNHNY, CDR2 SVGAGI (reference sequence). This CDR3 is 15 amino acids long. V shed 2 bases and J shed 1 base, with 12 bases lying between them. CDR3 DNA sequence: TGTGCCAGCAGTTACACCGTCGGGGGATCCTACGAGCAGTACTTC. Translating it yields CASSYTVGGSYEQYF.

The chain recombines TRBV29-1 with TRBJ1-2; tentative D call: TRBD1 (6 bases). V was trimmed by 6 bases and J by 6 bases, leaving 14 bases between them. This CDR3 contains 12 residues. The germline V gene encodes CDR1 SQVTM and CDR2 ANQGSEA. The CDR3 DNA reads as TGCAGCGTGGGGGACACTTGGGATGGCTACACCTTC. It specifies CSVGDTWDGYTF. Filled out from reference TRBV29-1 and TRBJ1-2, the complete variable domain reads SAVISQKPSRDICQRGTSLTIQCQVDSQVTMMFWYRQQPGQSLTLIATANQGSEATYESGFVIDKFPISRPNLTFSTLTVSNMSPEDSSIYLCSVGDTWDGYTFGSGTRLTVV.

In this sample, this clonotype turned up a few times. This chain connects TRBV4-1 to TRBJ2-1, with 7 bases that match TRBD2. The length of the CDR3 is 18 residues. The germline V gene encodes CDR1 MGHRA and CDR2 YSYEKL. V shed 0 bases, J shed 1 base, and the junction held 9 bases outside the gene matches. CDR3 nucleotides: TGCGCCAGCAGCCAAGAGGGCTATAGCGGGCCTTCCTACAATGAGCAGTTCTTC. Residues: CASSQEGYSGPSYNEQFF.

This clonotype was counted only a few times. The chain is built from TRBV6-5 and TRBJ2-5, with D perhaps matching TRBD2 (6 bases). Per germline, CDR1 MNHEY and CDR2 SVGAGI. The CDR3 consists of 13 residues. V was trimmed by 2 bases and J by 5 bases, leaving 9 bases between them. CDR3 in amino acids: CASSYGGVETQYF. The CDR3 DNA follows: TGTGCCAGCAGTTACGGCGGGGTCGAGACCCAGTACTTC.

At least ten counts were recorded for this clonotype. V and J are TRBV6-1 and TRBJ2-3; 11 bases map to TRBD2. There are 14 residues in the CDR3. V lost 6 bases to trimming and J lost 5 bases; unmatched junction nucleotides: 4. In germline, CDR1 is MNHNS, CDR2 SASEGT. The CDR3: CASRPGLAGDTQYF. The CDR3 DNA is TGTGCCAGCAGACCCGGACTAGCGGGAGATACGCAGTATTTT.

The V gene is TRBV19, the J gene TRBJ2-2, with D perhaps TRBD1 (5 bases). The CDR3 is made up of 14 amino acids. Germline V gene data show CDR1 as LNHDA and CDR2 as SQIVND (reference sequence). Trimming pared 6 bases from V and 5 bases from J, leaving 13 bases between. Here the CDR3 DNA reads TGTGCCAGTAGATCAGGGATGTGGACCGGGGAGCTGTTTTTT. This translates into CASRSGMWTGELFF.

CDR3 nucleotides: TGTGCCAGCTCACTAGACAGGCTTTTGAACAACTATGGCTACACCTTC. This sequence encodes CASSLDRLLNNYGYTF. The chain joins TRBV18 to TRBJ1-2, with D maybe TRBD1 (6 bases). Trimming stripped 4 bases from V and 2 bases from J, with 17 bases between. The germline gives CDR1 KGHSH, CDR2 LQKENI. This CDR3 is built from 16 residues.

The chain employs TRBV20-1 and TRBJ1-2; unclear D gene. This CDR3 contains 15 residues. The germline V and J ends were trimmed by 1 base and 1 base, with 13 bases remaining between them. Per the germline V gene, CDR1 is DFQATT and CDR2 is SNEGSKA (reference sequence). CDR3 sequence (DNA): TGCAGTGCTAGAGCTGGAGAGACTTATAACTATGGCTACACCTTC. Translation: CSARAGETYNYGYTF.

The chain employs TRBV9 and TRBJ2-6; D may be TRBD1 or TRBD2 (5 bases each). Trimming took 2 bases from V and 2 from J, leaving 17 bases between them. This CDR3 comprises 18 residues. CDR1 SGDLS and CDR2 YYNGEE come from the germline V gene. DNA of the CDR3: TGTGCCAGCAGCGTCCTACCCGGGACCACACCTGGGGCCAACGTCCTGACTTTC. Amino acid sequence: CASSVLPGTTPGANVLTF.

This clonotype was recorded at least ten times. The CDR3 sequence: CASSQDVGLEAFF. The CDR3 DNA follows: TGCGCCAGCAGCCAAGACGTAGGTCTCGAAGCTTTCTTT. The chain recombines TRBV4-1 with TRBJ1-1; D gene uncertain. Trimming removed 0 bases from V and 8 bases from J, with 10 bases in between. CDR3 length: 13 amino acids. Per the germline V gene, CDR1 is MGHRA and CDR2 is YSYEKL.

In this sample, this clonotype turned up many times. The rearrangement links TRBV5-4 to TRBJ2-7; 9 bases fit TRBD2. This CDR3 spans 15 amino acids. Germline CDR1 SGHNT, CDR2 YYREEE (reference sequence). The trim removed 0 bases at V and 0 bases at J, leaving 1 base unmatched. CDR3 protein: CASSLGGGASYEQYF. For the CDR3, the DNA is TGTGCCAGCAGCTTGGGCGGGGGGGCCTCCTACGAGCAGTACTTC.

This clonotype came up a few times. V and J are TRBV7-6 and TRBJ1-2; D may be TRBD1 (5 bases). V shed 5 bases and J shed 4 bases, with 11 bases lying between them. The CDR3 has 13 amino acids. Germline values: CDR1 SGHVS, CDR2 FNYEAQ. The CDR3 loop reads CASSPGELYGYTF. The CDR3 DNA reads TGTGCCAGCAGCCCGGGGGAGCTCTATGGCTACACCTTC.

In this sample, this clonotype turned up a few times. The chain combines TRBV7-6 with TRBJ2-7, with TRBD1 identical over 7 bases. The CDR3 has 14 residues. Germline assignment: CDR1 SGHVS and CDR2 FNYEAQ. V lost 2 bases to trimming and J lost 7 bases; unmatched junction nucleotides: 8. In DNA form, the CDR3 reads TGTGCCAGCAGCTTAACAGGGGAAGGTGAGGAGCAGTACTTC. This gives the protein CASSLTGEGEEQYF. The full variable domain, with the rest looked up from reference TRBV7-6 and TRBJ2-7, is GAGVSQSPRYKVTKRGQDVALRCDPISGHVSLYWYRQALGQGPEFLTYFNYEAQQDKSGLPNDRFSAERPEGSISTLTIQRTEQRDSAMYRCASSLTGEGEEQYFGPGTRLTVT.